This T cell receptor (beta chain) was identified during a study of blood T cells in healthy people across ages. Germline V gene sequence: CDR1 LNHNV, CDR2 YYDKDF (reference sequence). The CDR3 length is 16 residues. Trimming cost V 4 bases and J 5 bases; bases outside gene matches: 12. It was with a sample-barcoded 5' primer and a J-beta primer mix that a second PCR of about 6 to 11 cycles was run. TCRdb used MiXCR to reprocess the 5' RACE reads, holding one entry per CDR3 protein. The sample consists of hundreds of thousands of distinct CDR3 sequences, nearly 60% of them appearing once. The V gene is TRBV15, the J gene TRBJ2-5; 8 bases fit TRBD2. The TCR comes from a man aged 25 to 45 in good health. Sequenced input: blood. The CDR3 spells CATSMLGGAVWETQYF. CDR3 sequence (DNA): TGTGCCACCAGCATGCTCGGGGGGGCGGTTTGGGAGACCCAGTACTTC.